These 9 T cell receptor beta chains were sequenced from one sample in a study of T cell responses to AZD1222 COVID-19 vaccine. Assay used: immunoSEQ multiplex PCR; TCRdb lists only in-frame clones, some missing. The repertoire holds approximately 110,000 clones, with 75% to 90% as singletons. Sequenced material: peripheral blood, taken 28 days after the second AZD1222 dose. These receptors all come from an adult who received the AZD1222 COVID-19 vaccine.

The V and J genes are TRBV7-9 and TRBJ1-4; no reliable D call. V shed 1 base and J shed 2 bases, with 8 bases lying between them. This CDR3 has 15 amino acids. The germline V gene encodes CDR1 SEHNR and CDR2 FQNEAQ (reference sequence). The CDR3 sequence is CASSLGDLTNEKLFF. CDR3 coding DNA: TGTGCCAGCAGCTTAGGGGATCTCACTAATGAAAAACTGTTTTTT.

The chain combines TRBV12-3 or TRBV12-4 with TRBJ2-7; D is unclear. The CDR3 sequence is 12 residues long. The ends were cut back, 5 bases at V and 1 base at J, with 6 bases in the middle. CDR3 sequence: CASSKSSYEQYF. CDR3 coding DNA: TGTGCCAGCAGTAAGAGTTCCTACGAGCAGTACTTC.

The chain couples TRBV29-1 to TRBJ1-2, with TRBD1 matching 8 bases. J was trimmed by 3 bases and V by 6 bases; bases with no gene match: 12. The V gene's germline CDR1 is SQVTM and CDR2 ANQGSEA. This CDR3 is built from 15 residues. The CDR3, as DNA: TGCAGCGTGGAACAGGGGGTGATGGGAGACTATGGCTACACCTTC. It codes for CSVEQGVMGDYGYTF.

Only one count was recorded for this clone. J is TRBJ1-2 and V is TRBV5-6; 9 bases are shared with TRBD1. The V segment lost 2 bases and the J segment 3 bases; nucleotides outside the gene matches: 8. CDR1 is SGHDT, CDR2 YYEEEE, per germline. This CDR3 has 16 residues. CDR3 DNA: TGTGCCAGCAGCTTTGACAGGGGGATAGGCTACTATGGCTACACCTTC. This codes for CASSFDRGIGYYGYTF.

This clone was recorded a few times. The chain recombines TRBV6-5 with TRBJ2-7; possibly TRBD1 or TRBD2 for D (5 bases each). V was pared by 2 bases and J by 5 bases, with 13 bases between. This CDR3 region has 14 residues. Looked up from germline, CDR1 is MNHEY and CDR2 is SVGAGI. For the CDR3, the DNA is TGTGCCAGCAGTTACGTGAGGGGTACCCACGAGCAGTACTTC. As protein: CASSYVRGTHEQYF.

The chain couples TRBV27 to TRBJ1-6; D is ambiguous. CDR3 size: 14 residues. Germline V gene data show CDR1 as MNHEY and CDR2 as SMNVEV (reference sequence). V dropped 9 bases and J dropped 5 bases, with 14 bases sitting between them. The CDR3 region has the DNA TGTGCCAGTTACTCGGGCCAGAATAATTCACCCCTCCACTTT. Translating it yields CASYSGQNNSPLHF.

This clone was observed a few times. The rearrangement joins TRBV7-2 to TRBJ1-3, with TRBD1 matching 7 bases. The V and J ends lost 4 bases and 11 bases, in that order; junction bases with no gene match: 8. The V gene's germline CDR1 is SGHTA and CDR2 FQGNSA. The CDR3 contains 13 residues. CDR3 coding DNA: TGTGCCAGCAGCTCATCTCCGCAGGGGGCCATATATTTT. This sequence encodes CASSSSPQGAIYF.

V and J are TRBV3-1 (or the pseudogene TRBV3-2) and TRBJ2-7; D gene unclear. Between the trimmed V and J ends, which lost 3 bases and 7 bases, there was a span of 7 bases. The CDR3 length is 11 residues. Germline V gene sequence: CDR1 LGHDT, CDR2 YNNKEL (reference sequence). CDR3 residues: CASSHLGEQYF. CDR3 DNA sequence: TGTGCCAGCAGCCACCTTGGAGAGCAGTACTTC.

The rearrangement links TRBV19 to TRBJ1-4; TRBD1 matches 7 bases. Germline V gives CDR1 LNHDA, CDR2 SQIVND (reference sequence). The V gene end was trimmed by 3 bases and the J gene end by 4 bases; junction bases not matched to a gene: 5. This CDR3 is 15 amino acids long. CDR3 bases: TGTGCCAGTAGTATTGGACAGGTGATTAATGAAAAACTGTTTTTT. Encoded protein: CASSIGQVINEKLFF.